This is a list of T cell receptor beta chains from one sample in a study of blood T cells in healthy people across ages. MiXCR, applied by TCRdb to the 5' RACE reads, yields one record per CDR3 protein. Of roughly 800,000 distinct CDR3 sequences listed, approximately 55% are singletons. Sequenced material: blood. These TCRs come from a man older than 75 in good health. Each CDR3 is given with its conserved first and last residue. The D gene is left open where the match is weak. The listing skips clone size in some rows; elsewhere it reads once, few, many or a size class.

TGTGCCAGCAGCACAAGACAGGGCGGGAACTATGGCTACACCTTC | CASSTRQGGNYGYTF | - | TRBV13 | 15 | TRBJ1-2 | TRBD1
TGTGCCACCAGCAGATGGACAGGGGAGGGTGAGACCCAGTACTTC | CATSRWTGEGETQYF | - | TRBV15 | 15 | TRBJ2-5 | TRBD1
TGCAGCGTTGGGGAGGGCGGTTTGACGCAGTATTTT | CSVGEGGLTQYF | - | TRBV29-1 | 12 | TRBJ2-3 | TRBD2
TGCAGCGGGGGCCAGGGGGGGGGCACTGAAGCTTTCTTT | CSGGQGGGTEAFF | few | TRBV29-1 | 13 | TRBJ1-1 | TRBD1
TGTGCCACCCGGCCGACTCCGGGACAGGGGGCCCAGAGCTCCTACAATGAGCAGTTCTTC | CATRPTPGQGAQSSYNEQFF | - | TRBV25-1 | 20 | TRBJ2-1 | TRBD1
TGTGCCAGCAGTGTGAACGGGAATATACAAGAGACCCAGTACTTC | CASSVNGNIQETQYF | - | TRBV9 | 15 | TRBJ2-5 | -
TGTGCCAGCAGTTACCGGACAGGTTCTGGAGGCTACACCTTC | CASSYRTGSGGYTF | - | TRBV6-5 | 14 | TRBJ1-2 | TRBD1
TGCAGTGCTACCGGACAGGGGGTAGTTAACTATGGCTACACCTTC | CSATGQGVVNYGYTF | - | TRBV20-1 | 15 | TRBJ1-2 | TRBD1
TGCAGCGAAAACAGGGGTTCGGAGACCCAGTACTTC | CSENRGSETQYF | - | TRBV29-1 | 12 | TRBJ2-5 | TRBD1
TGTGCCAGCAGTTCTCGACAGGGGAAAAATTCACCCCTCCACTTT | CASSSRQGKNSPLHF | - | TRBV27 | 15 | TRBJ1-6 | TRBD1
TGTGCCAGCAGCTTAACACAGGGCACAGATACGCAGTATTTT | CASSLTQGTDTQYF | few | TRBV7-3 | 14 | TRBJ2-3 | -
TGTGCCACCAGCGAGGGGGCAGCCTCCTACAATGAGCAGTTCTTC | CATSEGAASYNEQFF | - | TRBV15 | 15 | TRBJ2-1 | TRBD1
TGCGCCAGCAGTGATCAAGCGGGAGCGGTAGGGTACGAGCAGTACTTC | CASSDQAGAVGYEQYF | - | TRBV10-1 | 16 | TRBJ2-7 | TRBD2
TGCAGTGCTAGAGACGGGACTAGCGGGAGAGGGACCTACGAGCAGTACTTC | CSARDGTSGRGTYEQYF | few | TRBV20-1 | 17 | TRBJ2-7 | TRBD2
TGTGCCAGCAGTTTATCGGCAGGAGATAGCACAGATACGCAGTATTTT | CASSLSAGDSTDTQYF | - | TRBV27 | 16 | TRBJ2-3 | -
TGTGCCAGCAGCAAAGGGGGACAGAGATTCAGCTCCTACAATGAGCAGTTCTTC | CASSKGGQRFSSYNEQFF | - | TRBV21-1 | 18 | TRBJ2-1 | -
TGTGCCAGCAGCTTAGCGCGTCGGATTAACACTGAAGCTTTCTTT | CASSLARRINTEAFF | - | TRBV7-9 | 15 | TRBJ1-1 | -
TGTGCCAGCCCAGGACAGGGAAACACTGAAGCTTTCTTT | CASPGQGNTEAFF | - | TRBV6-1 | 13 | TRBJ1-1 | TRBD1
TGTGCCAGCTCACCACCCCGGGGGGGTTCCTACAATGAGCAGTTCTTC | CASSPPRGGSYNEQFF | few | TRBV18 | 16 | TRBJ2-1 | TRBD2
TGCAGTGCGCCACAGGGGGCGGTTTACAATGAGCAGTTCTTC | CSAPQGAVYNEQFF | - | TRBV20-1 | 14 | TRBJ2-1 | TRBD1
TGTGCCAGCAGCTTTTTCGAGGCGAACACTGAAGCTTTCTTT | CASSFFEANTEAFF | - | TRBV7-9 | 14 | TRBJ1-1 | -
TGCGCCAGCAGCTTGGCCGACTTAACTAGCACAGATACGCAGTATTTT | CASSLADLTSTDTQYF | - | TRBV5-1 | 16 | TRBJ2-3 | -
TGTGCCAGCAGCCAACGTAAGGGAGGATTGGACACTGAAGCTTTCTTT | CASSQRKGGLDTEAFF | - | TRBV3-1 | 16 | TRBJ1-1 | -
TGTGCCAGCAGTGTTCTAGCAGGCACTGAAGCTTTCTTT | CASSVLAGTEAFF | - | TRBV12-3/TRBV12-4 | 13 | TRBJ1-1 | -
TGCAGCGTATGGACAGGGGAGTTGCACTATGGCTACACCTTC | CSVWTGELHYGYTF | few | TRBV29-1 | 14 | TRBJ1-2 | TRBD1
TGTGCCAGCAGCCAAGGGCAGGGCTCCTACAATGAGCAGTTCTTC | CASSQGQGSYNEQFF | few | TRBV4-2 | 15 | TRBJ2-1 | -
TGTGCCATCAGTGATAGACAGGTAGCTTTCTTT | CAISDRQVAFF | - | TRBV10-3 | 11 | TRBJ1-1 | -
TGTGCCAGCAGCCAACTAGGTCAGGAAGGGACCTACGAGCAGTACTTC | CASSQLGQEGTYEQYF | - | TRBV16 | 16 | TRBJ2-7 | -
TGTGCCATCAGTGGACAGGGATGGGGTACTGAAGCTTTCTTT | CAISGQGWGTEAFF | - | TRBV10-3 | 14 | TRBJ1-1 | TRBD1
TGTGCCAGCAGCTTAGCGAGGTTCACTAGCGGGAGGGCTCTACGGGGGTTCTTC | CASSLARFTSGRALRGFF | few | TRBV7-2 | 18 | TRBJ2-1 | TRBD2
TGTACCAGCAGTCACACAGGGACCCAGTACTTC | CTSSHTGTQYF | - | TRBV6-6 | 11 | TRBJ2-5 | -
TGTGCCAGCGGCTTAGGGGCCGGGACAGGGTTGAATACGCAGTATTTT | CASGLGAGTGLNTQYF | - | TRBV7-2 | 16 | TRBJ2-3 | TRBD1
TGCGCCAGCAGCCCCGCCCGGGGGAGCTCCTACAATGAGCAGTACTTC | CASSPARGSSYNEQYF | once | TRBV5-1 | 16 | TRBJ2-7 | -
TGTGCCAGCAGTTATTTACAGGGGGCTTCACCCCTCCACTTT | CASSYLQGASPLHF | - | TRBV6-5 | 14 | TRBJ1-6 | TRBD1
TGTAGCGTCGCCAGACTTTTGAACACTGAAGCTTTCTTT | CSVARLLNTEAFF | once | TRBV29-1 | 13 | TRBJ1-1 | -
TGTGCCACCAGCAGAGATCCCCGACTAGCGGGAGGATCAGATACGCAGTATTTT | CATSRDPRLAGGSDTQYF | many | TRBV15 | 18 | TRBJ2-3 | TRBD2
TGCAGCGTTCTACAGGGGAGCACTGAAGCTTTCTTT | CSVLQGSTEAFF | - | TRBV29-1 | 12 | TRBJ1-1 | TRBD1
TGTGCCAGCAGTCCGACTAGCGGGAGGGGAGGTGAGCAGTTCTTC | CASSPTSGRGGEQFF | - | TRBV28 | 15 | TRBJ2-1 | TRBD2
TGCAGCGGCCGAACTAGCGGGCATGAGCAGTTCTTC | CSGRTSGHEQFF | few | TRBV29-1 | 12 | TRBJ2-1 | TRBD2
TGTACCAGCAGCTCGGGACTAGCGGGAACAGGGGCCAACGTCCTGACTTTC | CTSSSGLAGTGANVLTF | - | TRBV7-7 | 17 | TRBJ2-6 | TRBD2
TGTGCCACCAGTGATTCGCCCGGACTGACCCAGTACTTC | CATSDSPGLTQYF | - | TRBV24-1 | 13 | TRBJ2-5 | -
TGCAGTGCTAGAGATAGGAATAGGGGAGGCGAGCAGTACTTC | CSARDRNRGGEQYF | - | TRBV20-1 | 14 | TRBJ2-7 | -